Below, one T cell receptor beta chain is given with its context. Its antigen is as yet unknown. The data are from a study of Ad26.COV2.S vaccination and SARS-CoV-2 variants. Data came from immunoSEQ multiplex PCR; TCRdb stores just in-frame clones and leaves some out. The data contain about 350,000 clones, approximately 90% of them singletons. The treatment is: roughly 18 received Ad26.COV2.S at low or high dose, single or two shots; roughly five received placebo; per-sample allocation not given. The investigators took samples on day 63 after the first vaccine or placebo injection. This CDR3 is built from 11 residues. V was cut by 4 bases and J by 5 bases, with 8 bases left in between. The V gene's germline CDR1 is SQVTM and CDR2 ANQGSEA. Overall study results and limits: Whether participants received vaccine or placebo, their non-spike TCR breadth was similar. In TCR breadth and depth analyses, total T cell responses may have been underestimated.

The source was peripheral blood, collected in a trial of Ad26.COV2.S vaccine versus placebo. This sequence joins TRBV29-1 and TRBJ2-5, with D unresolved. The source of this sequence is a person between 18 and 65 years old who received the Ad26.COV2.S COVID-19 vaccine or a placebo. CDR3 in DNA: TGCAGCGTTGGGGGAAGGGAGACCCAGTACTTC. This gives the protein CSVGGRETQYF.